This entry lists 30 T cell receptor beta chains sequenced from one sample in a study of molecular identifiers for immune sequencing clone quantification. TCRdb recomputed calls from the PCR reads with MiXCR, one row per CDR3 protein. The data hold about half a million distinct CDR3 sequences, with approximately 25% observed a single time. The sequenced sample was naive CD8+ T cells from blood, with Jurkat cell RNA spiked in. As for subset: FACS-sorted CD8+CD4-CCR7+CD45RA+ naive T cells. The receptors were gathered from a human donor in good health. Some libraries in this study had Jurkat cell RNA spiked in.

This clonotype was seen a handful of times. This sequence joins TRBV20-1 and TRBJ2-2; no firm D call. Germline V CDR1 and CDR2: DFQATT, SNEGSKA (reference sequence). With 0 bases removed from V and 1 base from J, the gap between germline ends came to 6 bases. The CDR3 consists of 14 residues. The CDR3: CSAREFKNTGELFF. The CDR3, as DNA: TGCAGTGCTAGAGAGTTCAAGAACACCGGGGAGCTGTTTTTT.

This clonotype has more than one count but fewer than ten. V gene TRBV7-9 combines with J gene TRBJ1-2, with D tentatively TRBD1 (6 bases). CDR1 is SEHNR, CDR2 FQNEAQ, per germline (reference sequence). The CDR3 spans 13 residues. The germline V and J ends were trimmed by 3 bases and 4 bases, with 9 bases remaining between them. CDR3 residues: CASSFGQSYGYTF. CDR3 nucleotides: TGTGCCAGCAGCTTTGGACAGTCCTATGGCTACACCTTC.

This clonotype was observed once. V usage is TRBV20-1 and J usage is TRBJ2-7, with D perhaps TRBD1 (6 bases). The CDR3 loop spans 13 amino acids. Germline lookup yields CDR1 DFQATT and CDR2 SNEGSKA (reference sequence). The V end lost 6 bases, the J end lost 0 bases, and 12 bases lay between the germline ends. The CDR3 DNA reads as TGCAGTGCCCGGGACATCCTCTCCTACGAGCAGTACTTC. The encoded protein is CSARDILSYEQYF.

In this sample, this clonotype turned up a few times. The CDR3 here is CASSDGTSGRNIGYEQYF. The CDR3 bases are TGTGCCAGCAGTGATGGGACTAGCGGGAGGAATATCGGGTACGAGCAGTACTTC. This chain joins TRBV2 and TRBJ2-7; 15 bases agree with TRBD2. Losses at the gene ends were 3 bases for V and 4 bases for J; bases not matched to a gene: 10. The CDR3 is 18 amino acids. Germline V gives CDR1 SNHLY, CDR2 FYNNEI.

This clonotype was seen many times. The rearrangement joins TRBV29-1 to TRBJ1-1; weak D call: TRBD1 (5 bases). CDR3 length equals 13 residues. V lost 2 bases and J 4 bases, leaving 11 bases between the germline ends. Per germline, CDR1 SQVTM and CDR2 ANQGSEA. The DNA of the CDR3 is TGCAGCGTTGAAAGGGGTAGCAGCACTGAAGCTTTCTTT. It is translated as CSVERGSSTEAFF. Full variable domain (outside the CDR3, taken from reference TRBV29-1 and TRBJ1-1): SAVISQKPSRDICQRGTSLTIQCQVDSQVTMMFWYRQQPGQSLTLIATANQGSEATYESGFVIDKFPISRPNLTFSTLTVSNMSPEDSSIYLCSVERGSSTEAFFGQGTRLTVV.

In regard to this clonotype: Since the CDR3 does not end with the conserved phenylalanine or tryptophan, this likely comes from a read error. The V and J genes are TRBV4-1 and TRBJ2-4; a possible D gene is TRBD1 (7 bases). V lost 1 base and J 5 bases, leaving 15 bases between the germline ends. Germline CDR1 is MGHRA and CDR2 is YSYEKL. The CDR3 runs to 16 residues. DNA for the CDR3: TGCGCCAGCAGCCAAGCAGGGGGGCAGGGGGAAAACATTCAGTACCTC. It specifies CASSQAGGQGENIQYL.

Remarks on this clonotype: A much larger clonotype is one base distant, so this may be a read error. This chain links TRBV7-8 with TRBJ2-1, with 9 bases lining up with TRBD2. Germline V CDR1 and CDR2: SGHVS, FQNEAQ. The V gene end was trimmed by 0 bases and the J gene end by 16 bases; junction bases not matched to a gene: 7. CDR3 length equals 13 residues. CDR3 sequence (DNA): TGTGCCAGCAGCTTAGCCCCCGCGGGGGGGCGTTTCTTC. This codes for CASSLAPAGGRFF.

This clonotype was seen only a few times. The V and J genes are TRBV28 and TRBJ2-3; no firm D call. Trimming pared 6 bases from V and 4 bases from J, leaving 11 bases between. The CDR3 is 13 amino acids. CDR1 is MDHEN and CDR2 is SYDVKM in the germline V gene. The CDR3, as DNA: TGTGCCAGCAGGTCTAATGGGGCAGATACGCAGTATTTT. This gives the protein CASRSNGADTQYF.

The chain uses TRBV6-5 and TRBJ2-1, with 9 bases aligning to TRBD2. The junction had 4 bases not matched to a gene; V was cut back by 0 bases and J by 4 bases. CDR3 size: 16 residues. The V gene's germline CDR1 is MNHEY and CDR2 SVGAGI. The CDR3 sequence is CASSYSKAGGYNEQFF. CDR3 DNA sequence: TGTGCCAGCAGTTACTCGAAAGCGGGAGGTTACAATGAGCAGTTCTTC.

The chain recombines TRBV19 with TRBJ2-7; TRBD1 agrees at 9 bases. The germline V gene encodes CDR1 LNHDA and CDR2 SQIVND (reference sequence). The ends lost 5 bases at V and 5 bases at J; junction bases unmatched: 7. This CDR3 has 14 amino acids. The CDR3 nucleotides read TGTGCCAGTAGTCCTTGGACAGGGGCCCACGAGCAGTACTTC. Protein: CASSPWTGAHEQYF. Drawing the rest from reference TRBV19 and TRBJ2-7, the complete variable domain is DGGITQSPKYLFRKEGQNVTLSCEQNLNHDAMYWYRQDPGQGLRLIYYSQIVNDFQKGDIAEGYSVSREKKESFPLTVTSAQKNPTAFYLCASSPWTGAHEQYFGPGTRLTVT.

This clonotype was found many times. The chain carries TRBV5-1 and TRBJ1-1; 7 bases align to TRBD1. The ends lost 2 bases at V and 8 bases at J; junction bases unmatched: 6. The CDR3 spans 13 residues. The V gene's germline CDR1 is SGHRS and CDR2 YFSETQ. CDR3 in amino acids: CASSFTGTEEAFF. CDR3 DNA sequence: TGCGCCAGCAGCTTCACCGGGACAGAAGAAGCTTTCTTT.

This clonotype was seen a few times. The chain links TRBV5-4 to TRBJ2-7; 9 bases map to TRBD1. Germline-derived CDR1 and CDR2 are SGHNT and YYREEE (reference sequence). Unmatched junction bases numbered 4, after V lost 1 base and J lost 5 bases. The CDR3 consists of 14 residues. CDR3 protein: CASSLWDRVHEQYF. The CDR3 DNA reads TGTGCCAGCAGCTTGTGGGACAGGGTCCACGAGCAGTACTTC. Based on the CDR3 plus reference TRBV5-4 and TRBJ2-7, the full variable domain is ETGVTQSPTHLIKTRGQQVTLRCSSQSGHNTVSWYQQALGQGPQFIFQYYREEENGRGNFPPRFSGLQFPNYSSELNVNALELDDSALYLCASSLWDRVHEQYFGPGTRLTVT.

This clonotype occurred many times. The rearrangement links TRBV20-1 to TRBJ2-7; 9 positions match TRBD2. This CDR3 contains 16 residues. Germline V gene data show CDR1 as DFQATT and CDR2 as SNEGSKA (reference sequence). V lost 0 bases to trimming and J lost 3 bases; unmatched junction nucleotides: 9. The DNA of the CDR3 is TGCAGTGCTAGAGATTGGGGCGCGACTAGCGGCTACGAGCAGTACTTC. As protein: CSARDWGATSGYEQYF.

This clonotype was detected a few times. The chain has TRBV5-3 and TRBJ2-7; no definite D call. TRBV5-3 is treated as an ORF (open reading frame) with a function not yet certain. This CDR3 comprises 12 residues. The germline V and J ends were trimmed by 8 bases and 4 bases, with 13 bases remaining between them. CDR3: CASTSTGYEQYF. The CDR3 DNA follows: TGTGCCAGCACCTCCACGGGTTACGAGCAGTACTTC.

This clonotype was observed many times. The chain's CDR3 is CASSLGQYSNQPQHF. The CDR3 DNA is TGTGCCAGCAGCTTGGGACAGTATAGCAATCAGCCCCAGCATTTT. The chain employs TRBV5-6 and TRBJ1-5; perhaps TRBD1 as D (5 bases). This CDR3 spans 15 amino acids. Germline-derived CDR1 and CDR2 are SGHDT and YYEEEE. Trimming cost V 0 bases and J 0 bases, with 7 bases left between them.

The rearrangement links TRBV6-5 to TRBJ1-5; 10 nucleotides agree with TRBD1. With V trimmed by 6 bases and J by 1 base, 3 bases remained unmatched. Germline lookup yields CDR1 MNHEY and CDR2 SVGAGI. The CDR3 contains 15 residues. The CDR3 region is CASRPGQGSNQPQHF. The CDR3 nucleotides read TGTGCCAGCAGGCCGGGACAGGGGAGCAATCAGCCCCAGCATTTT.

This clonotype has a count of ten or more. The rearrangement uses TRBV5-1 and TRBJ2-5; D unclear. Germline V gene lookup returns CDR1 SGHRS and CDR2 YFSETQ. The V gene lost 6 bases and the J gene lost 0 bases, with 12 bases spanning the gap. The CDR3 runs 14 residues. The CDR3 sequence is CASKPDADQETQYF. The CDR3 DNA reads as TGCGCCAGCAAGCCAGACGCAGACCAAGAGACCCAGTACTTC.

This clonotype has just a few counts. This chain links TRBV7-6 with TRBJ2-1; 10 bases fit TRBD2. Germline V gene data show CDR1 as SGHVS and CDR2 as FNYEAQ. The CDR3 spans 15 residues. Losses at the gene ends were 5 bases for V and 4 bases for J; bases not matched to a gene: 5. The CDR3, as DNA: TGTGCCAGCAGCGAACTAGCGGGAAAATACAATGAGCAGTTCTTC. Encoded protein: CASSELAGKYNEQFF.

This clonotype was found many times. The rearrangement uses TRBV29-1 and TRBJ2-2, with D maybe TRBD2 (5 bases). The V gene lost 7 bases and the J gene lost 3 bases, with 12 bases spanning the gap. Germline values: CDR1 SQVTM, CDR2 ANQGSEA. There are 13 residues in the CDR3. The CDR3 spells CSGAGVDTGELFF. The CDR3 DNA follows: TGCAGCGGGGCCGGGGTGGACACCGGGGAGCTGTTTTTT.

This clonotype was counted only a few times. CDR3 DNA: TGCAGCGTTGAAGATCCCAGCGGGAGTTACAATGAGCAGTTCTTC. Residues: CSVEDPSGSYNEQFF. The chain links TRBV29-1 to TRBJ2-1, with 8 nucleotides matching TRBD2. Germline assignment: CDR1 SQVTM and CDR2 ANQGSEA. This CDR3 contains 15 residues. With V trimmed by 0 bases and J by 4 bases, 5 bases remained unmatched.

This clonotype turned up a few times. The chain links TRBV6-2 or TRBV6-3 to TRBJ2-1; D is unclear. The CDR3 covers 16 residues. V lost 0 bases and J lost 6, with 15 bases in between. The germline gives CDR1 MNHEY, CDR2 SVGEGT. This chain's CDR3 is CASSYSGADLSNEQFF. The CDR3 DNA is TGTGCCAGCAGTTACTCAGGTGCGGACCTCTCCAATGAGCAGTTCTTC.

J is TRBJ2-5 and V is TRBV20-1; perhaps TRBD1 as D (5 bases). The length of the CDR3 is 16 residues. Trimming removed 1 base at V and 0 bases at J, with 15 bases between. Germline loops: CDR1 DFQATT, CDR2 SNEGSKA (reference sequence). CDR3 region: CSARVRGAPYQETQYF. The CDR3 nucleotides read TGCAGTGCTAGAGTTAGGGGTGCCCCGTACCAAGAGACCCAGTACTTC.

This clonotype was seen only a few times. The chain has TRBV12-3 or TRBV12-4 and TRBJ1-2, with D uncertain. The V gene lost 5 bases and the J gene lost 6 bases, with 13 bases spanning the gap. The CDR3 extends over 13 amino acids. CDR3 bases: TGTGCCAGCAGTCCGTACGGGAGTGATGGCTACACCTTC. Amino acids: CASSPYGSDGYTF.

This clonotype has a count of ten or more. The CDR3 sequence is CASSQTGTLPYQETQYF. DNA for the CDR3: TGTGCCAGCAGCCAGACGGGGACACTCCCGTACCAAGAGACCCAGTACTTC. The chain uses TRBV14 and TRBJ2-5; the D gene is possibly TRBD1 (6 bases). This CDR3 comprises 17 residues. Trimming took 3 bases from V and 0 from J, leaving 17 bases between them. Germline CDR1 reads SGHDN; CDR2 reads FVKESK.

This clonotype was recorded a few times. This rearrangement joins TRBV4-3 to TRBJ1-1; weak D call: TRBD1 (6 bases). The CDR3 covers 15 residues. Trimming shortened V by 0 bases and J by 1 base, and 9 bases separated the two germline ends. CDR1 and CDR2 (germline): LGHNA, YSLEER. The CDR3 protein is CASSQDTGRNTEAFF. The CDR3 DNA follows: TGCGCCAGCAGCCAAGATACAGGGAGGAACACTGAAGCTTTCTTT.

The CDR3 protein is CASSQSLFPSYEQYF. CDR3 in DNA: TGTGCCAGCAGCCAAAGTCTTTTTCCCTCCTACGAGCAGTACTTC. The V and J genes are TRBV3-1 and TRBJ2-7; D ambiguous. Per germline, CDR1 LGHDT and CDR2 YNNKEL (reference sequence). Trimming cost V 2 bases and J 0 bases, with 11 bases left between them. This CDR3 is 15 amino acids long.

On this clonotype: A much larger clone sits a single nucleotide away, making a read error possible. The chain combines TRBV4-2 with TRBJ2-7; D is possibly TRBD1 (6 bases). Germline-derived CDR1 and CDR2 are LGHNA and YNFKEQ. CDR3 size: 16 residues. As DNA, the CDR3 is TGTGCCAGCAGCCTGTCCGGGACAACGAGGTTCTACGAGCAGCACTTC. Amino acids: CASSLSGTTRFYEQHF.

A few counts support this clonotype. V is TRBV3-1 and J is TRBJ2-3; TRBD2 is a possible D gene (6 bases). Germline CDR1 LGHDT, CDR2 YNNKEL (reference sequence). The V and J ends lost 5 bases and 2 bases respectively, with 17 bases between them. This CDR3 has 16 residues. CDR3 DNA: TGTGCCAGCAGCGCCAGTGACGGCGGGGTCACAGATACGCAGTATTTT. Translation gives CASSASDGGVTDTQYF.

The genes are TRBV19 and TRBJ2-1, with 7 bases lining up with TRBD2. The CDR3 is 16 residues long. In germline, CDR1 is LNHDA, CDR2 SQIVND (reference sequence). V lost 3 bases, J lost 2 bases, and 7 bases stayed unmatched. The CDR3 sequence is CASSIFHGGTYNEQFF. The CDR3 DNA is TGTGCCAGTAGTATTTTCCACGGGGGGACCTACAATGAGCAGTTCTTC.

This clonotype was counted a few times. The chain carries TRBV19 and TRBJ1-1; D call uncertain. Trimming cost V 3 bases and J 1 base, with 9 bases left between them. Germline V gene data show CDR1 as LNHDA and CDR2 as SQIVND (reference sequence). CDR3 length: 14 residues. The CDR3 reads CASSITLANTEAFF. The CDR3 bases are TGTGCCAGTAGTATCACCCTAGCGAACACTGAAGCTTTCTTT.